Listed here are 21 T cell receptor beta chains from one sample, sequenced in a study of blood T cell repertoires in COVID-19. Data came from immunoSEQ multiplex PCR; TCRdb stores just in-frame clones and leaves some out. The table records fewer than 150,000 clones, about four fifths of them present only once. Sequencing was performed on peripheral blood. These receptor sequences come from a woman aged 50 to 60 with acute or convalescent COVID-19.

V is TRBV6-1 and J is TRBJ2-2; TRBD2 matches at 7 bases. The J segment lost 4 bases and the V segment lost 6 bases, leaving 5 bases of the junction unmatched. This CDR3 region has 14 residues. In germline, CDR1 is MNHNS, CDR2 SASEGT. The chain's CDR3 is CASSPGGSTGELFF. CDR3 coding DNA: TGTGCCAGCAGCCCCGGGGGGTCCACCGGGGAGCTGTTTTTT.

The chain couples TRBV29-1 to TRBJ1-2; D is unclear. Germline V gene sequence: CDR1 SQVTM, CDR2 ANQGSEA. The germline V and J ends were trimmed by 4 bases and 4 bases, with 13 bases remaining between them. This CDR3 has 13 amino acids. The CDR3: CSVVPGSGYGYTF. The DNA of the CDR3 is TGCAGCGTTGTGCCCGGGTCGGGCTATGGCTACACCTTC. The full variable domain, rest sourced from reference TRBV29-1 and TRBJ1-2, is SAVISQKPSRDICQRGTSLTIQCQVDSQVTMMFWYRQQPGQSLTLIATANQGSEATYESGFVIDKFPISRPNLTFSTLTVSNMSPEDSSIYLCSVVPGSGYGYTFGSGTRLTVV.

CDR3 region: CASSFGQGSGANVLTF. CDR3 sequence (DNA): TGTGCCAGCAGTTTTGGACAGGGGAGTGGGGCCAACGTCCTGACTTTC. The chain combines TRBV27 with TRBJ2-6; 9 bases match TRBD1. Germline CDR1 and CDR2: MNHEY and SMNVEV (reference sequence). J was trimmed by 3 bases and V by 3 bases; bases with no gene match: 3. CDR3 length: 16 residues. The variable domain in full, with the rest retrieved from reference TRBV27 and TRBJ2-6, is EAQVTQNPRYLITVTGKKLTVTCSQNMNHEYMSWYRQDPGLGLRQIYYSMNVEVTDKGDVPEGYKVSRKEKRNFPLILESPSPNQTSLYFCASSFGQGSGANVLTFGAGSRLTVL.

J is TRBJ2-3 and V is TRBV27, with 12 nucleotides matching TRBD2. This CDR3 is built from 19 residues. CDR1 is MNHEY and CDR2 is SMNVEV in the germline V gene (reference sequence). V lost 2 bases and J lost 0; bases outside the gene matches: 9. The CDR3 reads CASSLDSPGLAGSTDTQYF. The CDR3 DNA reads TGTGCCAGCAGTTTAGATTCCCCCGGACTAGCGGGGAGCACAGATACGCAGTATTTT.

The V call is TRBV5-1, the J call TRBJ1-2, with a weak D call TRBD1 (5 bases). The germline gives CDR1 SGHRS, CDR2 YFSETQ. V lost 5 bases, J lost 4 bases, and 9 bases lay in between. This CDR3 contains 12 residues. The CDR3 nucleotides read TGCGCCAGCAGAACCGACAGCTATGGCTACACCTTC. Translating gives CASRTDSYGYTF.

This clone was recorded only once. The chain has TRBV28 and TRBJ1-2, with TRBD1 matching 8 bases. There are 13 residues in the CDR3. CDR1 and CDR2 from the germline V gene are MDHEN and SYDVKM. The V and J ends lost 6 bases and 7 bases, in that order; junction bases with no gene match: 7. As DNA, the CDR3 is TGTGCCAGCAGAATCAGGGGGCGTGGTGGCTACACCTTC. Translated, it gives CASRIRGRGGYTF.

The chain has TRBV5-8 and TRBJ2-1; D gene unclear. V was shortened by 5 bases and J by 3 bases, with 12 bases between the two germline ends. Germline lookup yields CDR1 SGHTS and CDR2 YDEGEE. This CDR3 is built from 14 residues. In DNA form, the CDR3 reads TGTGCCAGCAGTGGTCAGCGAAACTACAATGAGCAGTTCTTC. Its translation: CASSGQRNYNEQFF.

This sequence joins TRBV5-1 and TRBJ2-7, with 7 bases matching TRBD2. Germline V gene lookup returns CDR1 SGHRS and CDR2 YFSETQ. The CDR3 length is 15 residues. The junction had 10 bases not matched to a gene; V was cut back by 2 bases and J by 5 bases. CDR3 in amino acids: CASSFSGGLGNEQYF. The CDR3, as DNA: TGCGCCAGCAGCTTCTCGGGAGGTCTCGGCAACGAGCAGTACTTC.

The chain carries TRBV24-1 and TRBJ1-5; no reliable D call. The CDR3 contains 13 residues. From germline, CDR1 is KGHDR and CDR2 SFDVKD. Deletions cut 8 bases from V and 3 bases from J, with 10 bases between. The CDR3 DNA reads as TGTGCCACCACTCCAGGACTCAATCAGCCCCAGCATTTT. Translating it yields CATTPGLNQPQHF.

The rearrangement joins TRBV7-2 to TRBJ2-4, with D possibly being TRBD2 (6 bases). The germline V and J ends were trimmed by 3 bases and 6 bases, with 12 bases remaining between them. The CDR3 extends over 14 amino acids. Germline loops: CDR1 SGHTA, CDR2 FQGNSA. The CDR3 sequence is CASSFAGLGNIQYF. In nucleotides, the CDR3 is TGTGCCAGCAGCTTTGCGGGGCTCGGAAACATTCAGTACTTC.

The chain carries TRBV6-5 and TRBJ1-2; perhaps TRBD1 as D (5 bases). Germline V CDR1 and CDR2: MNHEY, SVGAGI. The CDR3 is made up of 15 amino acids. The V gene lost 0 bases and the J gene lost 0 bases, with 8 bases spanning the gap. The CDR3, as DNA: TGTGCCAGCAGTTACTCATCGACAGCTAACTATGGCTACACCTTC. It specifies CASSYSSTANYGYTF.

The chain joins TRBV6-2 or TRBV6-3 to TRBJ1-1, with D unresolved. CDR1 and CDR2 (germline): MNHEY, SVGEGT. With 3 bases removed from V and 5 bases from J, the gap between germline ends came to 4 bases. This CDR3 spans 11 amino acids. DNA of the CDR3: TGTGCCAGCAGTTATTCTACTGAAGCTTTCTTT. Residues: CASSYSTEAFF.

The DNA for the CDR3 is TGTGCCAGCACGCAATTACAAAGATTGCCTGAAGCTTTCTTT. Translated: CASTQLQRLPEAFF. The genes are TRBV6-5 and TRBJ1-1; no clear D. The CDR3 contains 14 residues. Trimming took 7 bases from V and 6 from J, leaving 18 bases between them. The germline V gene encodes CDR1 MNHEY and CDR2 SVGAGI.

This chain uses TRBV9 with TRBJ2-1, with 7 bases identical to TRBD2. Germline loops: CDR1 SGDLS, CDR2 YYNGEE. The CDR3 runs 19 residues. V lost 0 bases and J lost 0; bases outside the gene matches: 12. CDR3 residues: CASSVDPNSGRSSYNEQFF. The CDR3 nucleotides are TGTGCCAGCAGCGTAGACCCAAATAGCGGGCGAAGCTCCTACAATGAGCAGTTCTTC.

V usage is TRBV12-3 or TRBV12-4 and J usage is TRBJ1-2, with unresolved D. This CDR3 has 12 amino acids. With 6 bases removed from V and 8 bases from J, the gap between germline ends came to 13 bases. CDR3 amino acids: CASRGRGAGYTF. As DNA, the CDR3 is TGTGCCAGCAGGGGGAGAGGTGCAGGCTACACCTTC.

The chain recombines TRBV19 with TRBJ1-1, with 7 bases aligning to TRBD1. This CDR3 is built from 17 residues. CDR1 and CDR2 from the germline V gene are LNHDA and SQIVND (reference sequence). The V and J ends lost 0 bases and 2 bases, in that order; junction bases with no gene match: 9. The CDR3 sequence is CASSIDLSQGPNTEAFF. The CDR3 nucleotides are TGTGCCAGTAGTATAGATCTCTCACAGGGGCCTAACACTGAAGCTTTCTTT.

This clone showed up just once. The CDR3 region is CAITSGTEAFF. Here the CDR3 DNA reads TGTGCCATCACAAGCGGCACTGAAGCTTTCTTT. The rearrangement links TRBV10-3 to TRBJ1-1; D remains unclear. This CDR3 spans 11 amino acids. With 7 bases removed from V and 4 bases from J, the gap between germline ends came to 7 bases. CDR1 and CDR2 from the germline V gene are ENHRY and SYGVKD.

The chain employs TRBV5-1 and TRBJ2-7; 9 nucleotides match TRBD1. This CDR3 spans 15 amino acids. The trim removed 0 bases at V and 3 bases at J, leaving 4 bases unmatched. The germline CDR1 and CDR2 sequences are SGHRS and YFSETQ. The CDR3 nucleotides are TGCGCCAGCAGCTTGGCCCCGGGACAGGGCTACGAGCAGTACTTC. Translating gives CASSLAPGQGYEQYF.

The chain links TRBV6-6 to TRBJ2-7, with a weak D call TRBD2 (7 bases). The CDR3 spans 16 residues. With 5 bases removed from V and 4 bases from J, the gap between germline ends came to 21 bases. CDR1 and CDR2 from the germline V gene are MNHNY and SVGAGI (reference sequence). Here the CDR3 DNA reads TGTGCCAGCAGTCGACATACTATCGAGGGGGGGTACGAGCAGTACTTC. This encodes CASSRHTIEGGYEQYF.

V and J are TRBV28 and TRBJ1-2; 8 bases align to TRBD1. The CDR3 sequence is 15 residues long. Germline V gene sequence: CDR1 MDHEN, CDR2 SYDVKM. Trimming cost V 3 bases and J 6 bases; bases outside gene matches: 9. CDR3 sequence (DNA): TGTGCCAGCAGTTTGGTTGGCAGGGGGCAAAATGGCTACACCTTC. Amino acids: CASSLVGRGQNGYTF.

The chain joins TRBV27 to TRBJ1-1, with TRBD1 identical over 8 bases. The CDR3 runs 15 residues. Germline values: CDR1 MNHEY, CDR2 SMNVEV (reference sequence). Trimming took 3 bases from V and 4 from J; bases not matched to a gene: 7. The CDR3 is CASSFRTTGGTEAFF. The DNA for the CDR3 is TGTGCCAGCAGTTTTCGAACTACAGGGGGCACTGAAGCTTTCTTT.